The 13 T cell receptor beta chains below all came from one sample that was sequenced in a study of blood T cells in healthy people across ages. A second PCR of roughly 7 to 11 cycles used a sample-barcoded 5' primer and a J-beta primer mix. TCRdb re-derived calls from the 5' RACE reads in MiXCR, one entry per CDR3 protein. The sample consists of fewer than 950,000 distinct CDR3 sequences, 35% to 40% of them appearing once. Sequenced input: blood. The origin of the receptors is a man aged 18 to 29 in good health.

This clonotype came up many times. The chain links TRBV28 to TRBJ2-7; 9 bases are a match to TRBD2. V gave up 6 bases and J gave up 2 bases; unmatched junction bases: 5. Germline V gives CDR1 MDHEN, CDR2 SYDVKM. This CDR3 has 14 residues. The CDR3 is CASSQTSGTYEQYF. In nucleotides, the CDR3 is TGTGCCAGCAGCCAGACTAGCGGAACCTACGAGCAGTACTTC.

In its sample, this clonotype was seen many times. The chain joins TRBV4-1 to TRBJ1-2; no definite D call. The CDR3 extends over 15 amino acids. CDR1 MGHRA and CDR2 YSYEKL come from the germline V gene. The V and J ends lost 1 base and 8 bases respectively, with 17 bases between them. In DNA form, the CDR3 reads TGCGCCAGCAGCCAAGTTGCAGTGAGGGCTCGCGGCTACACCTTC. Translated, it gives CASSQVAVRARGYTF.

The genes are TRBV9 and TRBJ2-2; possible D gene TRBD1, 6 bases. Germline V gene data show CDR1 as SGDLS and CDR2 as YYNGEE. V was shortened by 2 bases and J by 0 bases, with 14 bases between the two germline ends. The CDR3 sequence is 17 residues long. The CDR3 region has the DNA TGTGCCAGCAGCGTGATACAGGGACCCGCGAACACCGGGGAGCTGTTTTTT. Translation gives CASSVIQGPANTGELFF.

The chain couples TRBV27 to TRBJ1-5; D not certain. Per the germline V gene, CDR1 is MNHEY and CDR2 is SMNVEV (reference sequence). Trimming removed 9 bases at V and 4 bases at J, with 10 bases between. CDR3 length: 12 amino acids. In nucleotides, the CDR3 is TGTGCCAGTTCGGATTGGAATCAGCCCCAGCATTTT. Amino acid sequence: CASSDWNQPQHF.

There are a few counts of this clonotype. The J gene is TRBJ1-1, the V gene TRBV4-2, with 7 bases lining up with TRBD1. CDR1 and CDR2 (germline): LGHNA, YNFKEQ. There are 14 residues in the CDR3. V lost 0 bases, J lost 5 bases, and 3 bases stayed unmatched. CDR3 region: CASSQEAGGTEAFF. The CDR3 region has the DNA TGTGCCAGCAGCCAAGAAGCAGGGGGGACTGAAGCTTTCTTT.

The V and J genes are TRBV7-3 and TRBJ2-1, with 7 bases aligning to TRBD2. CDR1 and CDR2 (germline): SGHTA, FQGTGA. This CDR3 has 14 amino acids. J gave up 4 bases and V 3 bases, and 3 bases lay outside the gene matches. CDR3 DNA sequence: TGTGCCAGCAGCTTTGACGGGAGGTACAATGAGCAGTTCTTC. Its protein product is CASSFDGRYNEQFF.

This rearrangement joins TRBV24-1 to TRBJ1-5; D ambiguous. The germline V gene has CDR1 KGHDR and CDR2 SFDVKD. The CDR3 is 13 residues long. Trimming left V 12 bases short and J 0 bases short, with 11 bases between. CDR3 DNA sequence: TGTGCCTCCCGACCAAATAGCAATCAGCCCCAGCATTTT. Translated, it gives CASRPNSNQPQHF.

The rearrangement links TRBV27 to TRBJ2-7; 12 positions agree with TRBD2. V shed 2 bases and J 2 bases; nucleotides not matched to a gene: 4. There are 16 residues in the CDR3. In germline, CDR1 is MNHEY, CDR2 SMNVEV (reference sequence). The CDR3 region is CASSLKTSGGPYEQYF. CDR3 DNA: TGTGCCAGCAGTTTAAAGACTAGCGGGGGACCCTACGAGCAGTACTTC.

The chain carries TRBV27 and TRBJ1-1; D is ambiguous. The CDR3 length is 13 residues. Germline assignment: CDR1 MNHEY and CDR2 SMNVEV (reference sequence). V lost 2 bases and J lost 5, with 9 bases in between. CDR3 residues: CASSLSPETEAFF. The CDR3 region has the DNA TGTGCCAGCAGTTTAAGCCCAGAGACTGAAGCTTTCTTT.

The chain recombines TRBV28 with TRBJ2-7, with TRBD1 identical over 7 bases. V was pared by 5 bases and J by 6 bases, with 4 bases of the junction left unmatched. Germline CDR1 MDHEN, CDR2 SYDVKM. There are 12 residues in the CDR3. CDR3: CASSIRGLEQYF. DNA of the CDR3: TGTGCCAGCAGTATTAGGGGGCTCGAGCAGTACTTC.

This clonotype was counted a few times. The rearrangement links TRBV11-3 to TRBJ2-1, with 7 bases fitting TRBD2. V shed 1 base, J shed 6 bases, and the junction held 3 bases outside the gene matches. The V gene's germline CDR1 is SGHNT and CDR2 YENEEA. CDR3 length equals 14 residues. CDR3 nucleotides: TGTGCCAGCAGCTTAGTTGGACTAGTCAATGAGCAGTTCTTC. Translating gives CASSLVGLVNEQFF.

V is TRBV20-1 and J is TRBJ2-5; 9 nucleotides line up with TRBD1. Germline-derived CDR1 and CDR2 are DFQATT and SNEGSKA (reference sequence). V lost 3 bases, J lost 5 bases, and 19 bases stayed unmatched. The CDR3 length is 18 residues. The DNA for the CDR3 is TGCAGTGCTAGGTGCCCGGGACAGGGATCGTTTTATTTGGAGACCCAGTACTTC. Translating it yields CSARCPGQGSFYLETQYF.

This clonotype was observed at least ten times. V gene TRBV10-3 combines with J gene TRBJ1-5, with 9 bases identical to TRBD1. Germline trimming cut 5 bases from V and 4 bases from J; bases unmatched to any gene: 3. This CDR3 is built from 14 residues. Germline V gene sequence: CDR1 ENHRY, CDR2 SYGVKD. CDR3 DNA: TGTGCCATCAGTAATGGACAGGGGAATCAGCCCCAGCATTTT. This gives the protein CAISNGQGNQPQHF.